This is a list of T cell receptor beta chains from one sample in a study of cytomegalovirus exposure and HLA in healthy donors. Profiled with immunoSEQ multiplex PCR; TCRdb holds only in-frame clones, not every one. Here the sample spans 120,000 or so clones, 15% being singletons. The source material was PBMCs. The source is a woman under 30 in good health and CMV-seronegative. CDR3s include the opening cysteine and the closing phenylalanine or tryptophan. A D gene is named only where the DNA matches it firmly. For some rows the clone size is stated as once, few or many, or as a class when expanded; others skip it.

j_call: TRBJ2-7; d_call: TRBD2; clone_size: few; v_call: TRBV28; cdr3_aa: CASSPSGEGTKQYF; cdr3_nt: TGTGCCAGCAGTCCTAGCGGGGAAGGTACGAAGCAGTACTTC
j_call: TRBJ2-3; d_call: TRBD2; clone_size: -; v_call: TRBV30; cdr3_aa: CAWSAGLAGGTTDTQYF; cdr3_nt: TGTGCCTGGAGCGCGGGACTAGCGGGAGGGACTACAGATACGCAGTATTTT
j_call: TRBJ2-2; d_call: TRBD2; clone_size: -; v_call: TRBV9; cdr3_aa: CASSVAGGGNTGELFF; cdr3_nt: TGTGCCAGCAGCGTAGCTGGGGGGGGGAACACCGGGGAGCTGTTTTTT
j_call: TRBJ2-5; d_call: TRBD2; clone_size: -; v_call: TRBV6-5; cdr3_aa: CASSYSLASGRGTQYF; cdr3_nt: TGTGCCAGCAGTTATTCGTTGGCTAGCGGGAGAGGGACCCAGTACTTC
j_call: TRBJ2-1; d_call: TRBD2; clone_size: -; v_call: TRBV4-3; cdr3_aa: CASSGRLARGINEQFF; cdr3_nt: TGCGCCAGCAGCGGCCGACTAGCGCGGGGCATCAATGAGCAGTTCTTC
j_call: TRBJ2-1; d_call: TRBD1; clone_size: few; v_call: TRBV9; cdr3_aa: CASSLPDRVNEQFF; cdr3_nt: TGTGCCAGCAGCCTCCCAGACAGGGTCAATGAGCAGTTCTTC
j_call: TRBJ2-7; d_call: TRBD1; clone_size: -; v_call: TRBV2; cdr3_aa: CASISGTGGPYEQYF; cdr3_nt: TGTGCCAGCATTTCCGGGACAGGGGGCCCCTACGAGCAGTACTTC
j_call: TRBJ2-1; d_call: -; clone_size: -; v_call: TRBV19; cdr3_aa: CASSIRNEQFF; cdr3_nt: TGTGCCAGTAGTATCCGGAATGAGCAGTTCTTC
j_call: TRBJ2-2; d_call: -; clone_size: few; v_call: TRBV9; cdr3_aa: CASSVGGAIGELFF; cdr3_nt: TGTGCCAGCAGCGTGGGGGGGGCTATCGGGGAGCTGTTTTTT
j_call: TRBJ1-1; d_call: -; clone_size: -; v_call: TRBV27; cdr3_aa: CASSLGTQGTEAFF; cdr3_nt: TGTGCCAGCAGTCTTGGGACACAGGGAACTGAAGCTTTCTTT
j_call: TRBJ2-2; d_call: TRBD2; clone_size: few; v_call: TRBV7-3; cdr3_aa: CASSLSLAGTGELFF; cdr3_nt: TGTGCCAGCAGCTTAAGCCTAGCGGGGACCGGGGAGCTGTTTTTT
j_call: TRBJ2-1; d_call: TRBD2; clone_size: few; v_call: TRBV29-1; cdr3_aa: CSVGTSGGFYNEQFF; cdr3_nt: TGCAGCGTTGGGACTAGCGGGGGGTTCTACAATGAGCAGTTCTTC
j_call: TRBJ2-7; d_call: TRBD2; clone_size: -; v_call: TRBV5-1; cdr3_aa: CASSPTSGASYEQYF; cdr3_nt: TGCGCCAGCAGTCCCACTAGCGGGGCCTCCTACGAGCAGTACTTC
j_call: TRBJ2-7; d_call: -; clone_size: -; v_call: TRBV19; cdr3_aa: CAVQKSYEQYF; cdr3_nt: TGTGCCGTTCAGAAGTCCTACGAGCAGTACTTC
j_call: TRBJ2-1; d_call: TRBD1; clone_size: -; v_call: TRBV30; cdr3_aa: CAWSRGRDRNEQFF; cdr3_nt: TGTGCCTGGAGTAGAGGTCGGGACAGGAATGAGCAGTTCTTC
j_call: TRBJ1-1; d_call: -; clone_size: -; v_call: TRBV2; cdr3_aa: CASSERLMNTEAFF; cdr3_nt: TGTGCCAGCAGTGAGAGACTGATGAACACTGAAGCTTTCTTT
j_call: TRBJ1-6; d_call: TRBD1; clone_size: once; v_call: TRBV7-8; cdr3_aa: CASSLAEWTGVYNSPLHF; cdr3_nt: TGTGCCAGCAGCTTAGCGGAATGGACAGGGGTCTATAATTCACCCCTCCACTTT
j_call: TRBJ2-1; d_call: -; clone_size: -; v_call: TRBV5-1; cdr3_aa: CASSASYGFYNEQFF; cdr3_nt: TGCGCCAGCAGCGCGAGCTACGGGTTCTACAATGAGCAGTTCTTC
j_call: TRBJ2-1; d_call: TRBD2; clone_size: few; v_call: TRBV30; cdr3_aa: CAWSRTSGIYNEQFF; cdr3_nt: TGTGCCTGGAGCCGGACTAGCGGGATCTACAATGAGCAGTTCTTC
j_call: TRBJ2-1; d_call: -; clone_size: -; v_call: TRBV6-1; cdr3_aa: CASSEGWAQYNEQFF; cdr3_nt: TGTGCCAGCAGTGAAGGGTGGGCACAATACAATGAGCAGTTCTTC
j_call: TRBJ2-1; d_call: -; clone_size: few; v_call: TRBV29-1; cdr3_aa: CSVQGQLNEQFF; cdr3_nt: TGCAGCGTCCAGGGGCAGCTCAATGAGCAGTTCTTC
j_call: TRBJ2-7; d_call: TRBD2; clone_size: -; v_call: TRBV5-6; cdr3_aa: CASSSGVVAGYKQYF; cdr3_nt: TGTGCCAGCAGCTCGGGGGTGGTAGCGGGATACAAGCAGTACTTC
j_call: TRBJ2-1; d_call: TRBD1; clone_size: -; v_call: TRBV5-1; cdr3_aa: CASRVLRGTGRNEQFF; cdr3_nt: TGCGCCAGCAGAGTTTTAAGGGGGACAGGGAGGAATGAGCAGTTCTTC
j_call: TRBJ2-7; d_call: -; clone_size: -; v_call: TRBV6-5; cdr3_aa: CASAGGHGSYEQYF; cdr3_nt: TGTGCCAGCGCTGGGGGCCACGGCAGCTACGAGCAGTACTTC
j_call: TRBJ2-7; d_call: TRBD2; clone_size: -; v_call: TRBV28; cdr3_aa: CASRPTGTIGYEQYF; cdr3_nt: TGTGCCAGCAGACCAACCGGGACTATCGGTTACGAGCAGTACTTC
j_call: TRBJ2-3; d_call: TRBD2; clone_size: few; v_call: TRBV6-1; cdr3_aa: CATLSGGRADTQYF; cdr3_nt: TGTGCCACCCTCAGCGGGGGGCGAGCAGATACGCAGTATTTT
j_call: TRBJ2-7; d_call: -; clone_size: -; v_call: TRBV9; cdr3_aa: CASSPRTASYEQYF; cdr3_nt: TGTGCCAGCAGCCCACGGACAGCCTCCTACGAGCAGTACTTC
j_call: TRBJ2-1; d_call: TRBD2; clone_size: -; v_call: TRBV19; cdr3_aa: CASSIRGLAGGEQFF; cdr3_nt: TGTGCCAGTAGTATACGAGGACTAGCGGGGGGAGAGCAGTTCTTC
j_call: TRBJ1-6; d_call: TRBD1; clone_size: -; v_call: TRBV9; cdr3_aa: CASSPQGGTSPLHF; cdr3_nt: TGTGCCAGCAGCCCCCAAGGGGGCACTTCACCCCTCCACTTT
j_call: TRBJ2-5; d_call: -; clone_size: -; v_call: TRBV7-2; cdr3_aa: CASSLVAGAPQETQYF; cdr3_nt: TGTGCCAGCAGCTTAGTGGCGGGGGCACCCCAAGAGACCCAGTACTTC
j_call: TRBJ1-1; d_call: -; clone_size: -; v_call: TRBV10-3; cdr3_aa: CAMAVGGNTEAFF; cdr3_nt: TGTGCCATGGCTGTAGGGGGTAACACTGAAGCTTTCTTT
j_call: TRBJ1-1; d_call: TRBD1; clone_size: few; v_call: TRBV4-1; cdr3_aa: CASSQGLTGTTEAFF; cdr3_nt: TGCGCCAGCAGCCAGGGGTTGACAGGGACGACTGAAGCTTTCTTT